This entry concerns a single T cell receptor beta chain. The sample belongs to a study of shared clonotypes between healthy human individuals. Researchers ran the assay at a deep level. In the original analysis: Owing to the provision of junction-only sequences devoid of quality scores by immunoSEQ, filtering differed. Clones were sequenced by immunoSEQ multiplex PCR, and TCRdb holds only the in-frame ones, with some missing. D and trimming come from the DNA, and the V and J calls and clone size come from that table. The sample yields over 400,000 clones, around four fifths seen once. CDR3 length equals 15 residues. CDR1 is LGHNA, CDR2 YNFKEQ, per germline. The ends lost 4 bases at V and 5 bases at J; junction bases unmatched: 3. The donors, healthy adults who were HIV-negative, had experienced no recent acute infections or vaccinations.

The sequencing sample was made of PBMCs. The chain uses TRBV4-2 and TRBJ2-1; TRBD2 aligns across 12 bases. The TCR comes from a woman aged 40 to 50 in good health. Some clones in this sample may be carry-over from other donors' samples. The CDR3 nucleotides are TGTGCCAGCAGCCCGGGACTAGCGGGTAACAATGAGCAGTTCTTC. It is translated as CASSPGLAGNNEQFF.